The 29 T cell receptor beta chains given below trace back to one sample, sequenced in a study of T-cell reconstitution after alpha-beta-depleted transplantation in children. For TCRbeta, the library was prepared with unique molecular identifiers. Using its own MiXCR run on the PCR reads, TCRdb lists one record per CDR3 protein. The top ten clones hold around 5.1% of a sample with a few hundred thousand distinct CDR3 sequences, around 9.7% of them seen once. Sequenced material: PBMCs from the stem cell graft donor, taken from the stem cell graft. The source of these receptors is a human donor who donated a stem cell graft to a child with SCID.

In this sample, this clonotype turned up many times. This chain uses TRBV7-2 with TRBJ1-2; D is uncertain. This CDR3 is built from 17 residues. Germline-derived CDR1 and CDR2 are SGHTA and FQGNSA. Trimming cost V 8 bases and J 5 bases, with 27 bases left between them. CDR3 protein: CASSARSETFLIYGYTF. In DNA form, the CDR3 reads TGTGCCAGCTCGGCGAGAAGCGAAACGTTCCTTATTTATGGCTACACCTTC.

This chain joins TRBV3-1 and TRBJ2-2; TRBD2 matches at 12 bases. This CDR3 has 18 residues. After removal of 7 bases from V and 5 bases from J, the junction contained 14 bases not matched to a gene. The germline V gene encodes CDR1 LGHDT and CDR2 YNNKEL (reference sequence). CDR3 in DNA: TGTGCCAGCACCCACCAGGACCTAGCGGGGGGGCAGACCGGGGAGCTGTTTTTT. This codes for CASTHQDLAGGQTGELFF.

This clonotype was counted many times. V gene TRBV20-1 combines with J gene TRBJ1-1; no clear D. CDR1 DFQATT and CDR2 SNEGSKA come from the germline V gene (reference sequence). Trimming stripped 3 bases from V and 4 bases from J, with 24 bases between. The CDR3 contains 17 residues. The CDR3 region is CSASQPSTRLLGTEAFF. CDR3 nucleotide sequence: TGCAGTGCTAGCCAACCCTCGACCCGCTTGCTAGGCACTGAAGCTTTCTTT.

This clonotype was detected many times. The rearrangement joins TRBV11-2 to TRBJ2-1; 8 bases are shared with TRBD2. Trimming removed 3 bases from V and 13 bases from J; junction bases left unmatched: 8. Per the germline V gene, CDR1 is SGHAT and CDR2 is FQNNGV. The CDR3 totals 13 residues. CDR3 amino acids: CASSFGGAVFQFF. Written as DNA, the CDR3 is TGTGCCAGCAGCTTCGGGGGGGCCGTTTTCCAGTTCTTC.

This clonotype was picked up many times. The V call is TRBV5-1, the J call TRBJ2-3; D is possibly TRBD1 (5 bases). The CDR3 extends over 15 amino acids. Looked up from germline, CDR1 is SGHRS and CDR2 is YFSETQ. Trimming stripped 2 bases from V and 3 bases from J, with 13 bases between. The CDR3 spells CASSLSGARTDTQYF. In DNA, the CDR3 is TGCGCCAGCAGCTTAAGTGGGGCGAGGACAGATACGCAGTATTTT. Complete variable domain (other parts from reference TRBV5-1 and TRBJ2-3): KAGVTQTPRYLIKTRGQQVTLSCSPISGHRSVSWYQQTPGQGLQFLFEYFSETQRNKGNFPGRFSGRQFSNSRSEMNVSTLELGDSALYLCASSLSGARTDTQYFGPGTRLTVL.

A note on this clonotype: A much larger clone lies one base from this, so it may be a read error. The chain recombines TRBV5-1 with TRBJ2-7, with 10 bases lining up with TRBD1. J lost 4 bases, V lost 2 bases, and 6 bases had no gene match. This CDR3 region has 15 residues. The germline V gene has CDR1 SGHRS and CDR2 YFSETQ. DNA for the CDR3: TGCGCCAGCAGCTTTTGGACAGGGGGTATGTACGAGCAGTACTTC. Translated, it gives CASSFWTGGMYEQYF.

This clonotype was recorded at least ten times. The chain carries TRBV20-1 and TRBJ1-1, with no clear D. The CDR3 sequence is 13 residues long. The germline V and J ends were trimmed by 2 bases and 5 bases, with 12 bases remaining between them. Germline V gene data show CDR1 as DFQATT and CDR2 as SNEGSKA (reference sequence). The CDR3 reads CSARQDWRTEAFF. CDR3 coding DNA: TGCAGTGCTAGACAGGACTGGAGGACTGAAGCTTTCTTT.

This clonotype was picked up many times. The rearrangement joins TRBV6-5 to TRBJ1-1; 9 nucleotides agree with TRBD1. Germline CDR1 is MNHEY and CDR2 is SVGAGI. The CDR3 loop spans 17 amino acids. Losses at the gene ends were 0 bases for V and 2 bases for J; bases not matched to a gene: 7. The chain's CDR3 is CASSYSSLQGANTEAFF. The CDR3 coding sequence is TGTGCCAGCAGTTACTCGAGCCTACAGGGGGCCAACACTGAAGCTTTCTTT.

This clonotype was detected ten times or more. V is TRBV5-5 and J is TRBJ1-1; D remains unclear. Germline assignment: CDR1 SGHKS and CDR2 YYEKEE (reference sequence). This CDR3 has 14 residues. V shed 1 base and J shed 0 bases, with 7 bases lying between them. CDR3 nucleotide sequence: TGTGCCAGCAGCTTGTACCTCATGAACACTGAAGCTTTCTTT. Its protein product is CASSLYLMNTEAFF.

At least ten counts were recorded for this clonotype. The chain has TRBV5-1 and TRBJ2-1, with 10 bases matching TRBD2. The CDR3 extends over 17 amino acids. Germline lookup yields CDR1 SGHRS and CDR2 YFSETQ. V was pared by 0 bases and J by 3 bases, with 6 bases of the junction left unmatched. This CDR3 is CASSLGLAGADYNEQFF. The DNA for the CDR3 is TGCGCCAGCAGCTTGGGGCTAGCGGGGGCAGACTACAATGAGCAGTTCTTC. The full variable domain, in which reference TRBV5-1 and TRBJ2-1 provide the parts outside the CDR3, is KAGVTQTPRYLIKTRGQQVTLSCSPISGHRSVSWYQQTPGQGLQFLFEYFSETQRNKGNFPGRFSGRQFSNSRSEMNVSTLELGDSALYLCASSLGLAGADYNEQFFGPGTRLTVL.

The sample holds many counts of this clonotype. This chain uses TRBV12-3 or TRBV12-4 with TRBJ2-3; 16 nucleotides line up with TRBD2. This CDR3 comprises 18 residues. V lost 5 bases to trimming and J lost 1 base; unmatched junction nucleotides: 6. CDR3: CASSPGTSGGAGTDTQYF. CDR3 bases: TGTGCCAGCAGTCCCGGGACTAGCGGGGGGGCCGGCACAGATACGCAGTATTTT.

This clonotype came up many times. The genes are TRBV28 and TRBJ1-1; D remains ambiguous. The ends were cut back, 5 bases at V and 7 bases at J, with 14 bases in the middle. CDR3 length: 13 amino acids. The germline CDR1 and CDR2 sequences are MDHEN and SYDVKM. The CDR3 DNA reads as TGTGCCAGCAGTCCCCTCATGCGGAGTGAAGCTTTCTTT. It specifies CASSPLMRSEAFF. Looking up the rest from reference TRBV28 and TRBJ1-1 gives the full variable domain: DVKVTQSSRYLVKRTGEKVFLECVQDMDHENMFWYRQDPGLGLRLIYFSYDVKMKEKGDIPEGYSVSREKKERFSLILESASTNQTSMYLCASSPLMRSEAFFGQGTRLTVV.

The rearrangement uses TRBV5-1 and TRBJ2-1; D may be TRBD1 (6 bases). From germline, CDR1 is SGHRS and CDR2 YFSETQ. The CDR3 spans 16 residues. Deletions cut 4 bases from V and 4 bases from J, with 18 bases between. The CDR3 loop reads CASSPRTASGYNEQFF. In nucleotides, the CDR3 is TGCGCCAGCAGCCCCCGGACAGCCTCGGGTTACAATGAGCAGTTCTTC.

In its sample, this clonotype was seen many times. This rearrangement joins TRBV9 to TRBJ1-2; D is perhaps TRBD1 (6 bases). V was cut by 4 bases and J by 4 bases, with 14 bases left in between. The CDR3 extends over 14 amino acids. Germline V gene lookup returns CDR1 SGDLS and CDR2 YYNGEE. The CDR3 here is CASSTTGQSYGYTF. For the CDR3, the DNA is TGTGCCAGCAGCACCACCGGACAGAGCTATGGCTACACCTTC.

This clonotype was picked up many times. The chain has TRBV7-2 and TRBJ2-7; 10 bases are shared with TRBD1. Per the germline V gene, CDR1 is SGHTA and CDR2 is FQGNSA. The CDR3 has 14 residues. With 6 bases clipped from V and 4 bases from J, the junction kept 6 bases outside the gene matches. The DNA for the CDR3 is TGTGCCAGCAGTGTCCCGGGACAGGGGTACGAGCAGTACTTC. Its translation is CASSVPGQGYEQYF. The variable domain in full, with the rest retrieved from reference TRBV7-2 and TRBJ2-7, is GAGVSQSPSNKVTEKGKDVELRCDPISGHTALYWYRQSLGQGLEFLIYFQGNSAPDKSGLPSDRFSAERTGGSVSTLTIQRTQQEDSAVYLCASSVPGQGYEQYFGPGTRLTVT.

This clonotype was recorded at least ten times. Sequence at one end of the junction differs from germline and may be a read error. The chain employs TRBV5-1 and TRBJ1-2; D perhaps matches TRBD1 (5 bases). The germline V gene encodes CDR1 SGHRS and CDR2 YFSETQ. The CDR3 length is 15 residues. The CDR3 sequence: CVSSLGENWNYGYTF. The CDR3 DNA sequence: TGCGTCAGCAGCTTGGGGGAGAACTGGAACTATGGCTACACCTTC.

This clonotype has a count of ten or more. V usage is TRBV20-1 and J usage is TRBJ2-5, with a possible D match to TRBD1 (5 bases). Germline loops: CDR1 DFQATT, CDR2 SNEGSKA (reference sequence). The CDR3 runs 14 residues. The V and J ends lost 2 bases and 1 base respectively, with 11 bases between them. In DNA, the CDR3 is TGCAGTGCTAGACTGACAGCGTTCCAAGAGACCCAGTACTTC. It encodes CSARLTAFQETQYF.

This clonotype was recorded many times. The J gene is TRBJ2-1, the V gene TRBV20-1; unclear D gene. The V end was cut by 1 base, the J end by 4 bases, with 8 bases between. Per the germline V gene, CDR1 is DFQATT and CDR2 is SNEGSKA (reference sequence). CDR3 length equals 13 residues. CDR3 loop: CSARGIEYNEQFF. The DNA of the CDR3 is TGCAGTGCTAGAGGCATAGAATACAATGAGCAGTTCTTC.

This clonotype was recorded at least ten times. This chain uses TRBV5-1 with TRBJ2-3; D might be TRBD2 (6 bases). Germline V gene lookup returns CDR1 SGHRS and CDR2 YFSETQ. V lost 3 bases to trimming and J lost 1 base, with 12 bases between them. The CDR3 has 15 amino acids. CDR3 nucleotides: TGCGCCAGCAGCTGGAGGGACGGAGGCACAGATACGCAGTATTTT. This encodes CASSWRDGGTDTQYF.

This clonotype appeared many times. This chain links TRBV7-2 with TRBJ2-1; D gene unclear. V was pared by 5 bases and J by 5 bases, with 16 bases between. This CDR3 contains 15 residues. Germline assignment: CDR1 SGHTA and CDR2 FQGNSA. The CDR3 nucleotides are TGTGCCAGCAGCCCCTATGGCGGCGCCGACAATGAGCAGTTCTTC. Amino acids: CASSPYGGADNEQFF.

This sequence joins TRBV4-1 and TRBJ2-2; either TRBD1 or TRBD2 may supply D (6 bases each). Germline V gene lookup returns CDR1 MGHRA and CDR2 YSYEKL. This CDR3 region has 15 residues. Trimming left V 1 base short and J 4 bases short, with 10 bases between. The CDR3 coding sequence is TGCGCCAGCAGCCAAGCCGGGGGCGGCACCGGGGAGCTGTTTTTT. It specifies CASSQAGGGTGELFF.

In its sample, this clonotype was seen many times. The CDR3 DNA reads as TGCGCCAGCAGCCAAGAGTGGGGACAGGAAGATACGCAGTATTTT. This translates into CASSQEWGQEDTQYF. V is TRBV4-1 and J is TRBJ2-3, with 8 bases aligning to TRBD1. Per the germline V gene, CDR1 is MGHRA and CDR2 is YSYEKL. After removal of 0 bases from V and 5 bases from J, the junction contained 4 bases not matched to a gene. The CDR3 sequence is 15 residues long.

In this sample, this clonotype turned up many times. This chain joins TRBV5-1 and TRBJ1-5, with a weak D call TRBD1 (5 bases). The CDR3 spans 15 residues. Germline V CDR1 and CDR2: SGHRS, YFSETQ. Trimming left V 0 bases short and J 6 bases short, with 13 bases between. CDR3 sequence (DNA): TGCGCCAGCAGCTTGGTAGGGGCACCGGGTCAGCCCCAGCATTTT. Protein sequence: CASSLVGAPGQPQHF. Filled out from reference TRBV5-1 and TRBJ1-5, the complete variable domain reads KAGVTQTPRYLIKTRGQQVTLSCSPISGHRSVSWYQQTPGQGLQFLFEYFSETQRNKGNFPGRFSGRQFSNSRSEMNVSTLELGDSALYLCASSLVGAPGQPQHFGDGTRLSIL.

This clonotype was observed many times. The CDR3 DNA reads as TGTGCCAGCAGTGAAAATGAGCAGTTCTTC. This codes for CASSENEQFF. The chain recombines TRBV2 with TRBJ2-1, with unresolved D. Trimming shortened V by 2 bases and J by 7 bases, and 0 bases separated the two germline ends. This CDR3 has 10 amino acids. Looked up from germline, CDR1 is SNHLY and CDR2 is FYNNEI. Supplemented by reference TRBV2 and TRBJ2-1, the full variable domain reads EPEVTQTPSHQVTQMGQEVILRCVPISNHLYFYWYRQILGQKVEFLVSFYNNEISEKSEIFDDQFSVERPDGSNFTLKIRSTKLEDSAMYFCASSENEQFFGPGTRLTVL.

This clonotype appeared many times. The gene calls are TRBV12-3 or TRBV12-4 and TRBJ2-7; D is ambiguous. V was pared by 0 bases and J by 8 bases, with 8 bases between. The CDR3 extends over 12 amino acids. As DNA, the CDR3 is TGTGCCAGCAGTTTAGCGGGAAAGAAGCAGTACTTC. This translates into CASSLAGKKQYF.

This clonotype came up many times. This sequence joins TRBV20-1 and TRBJ2-3; 15 nucleotides align to TRBD2. The length of the CDR3 is 16 residues. Trimming cost V 3 bases and J 0 bases; bases outside gene matches: 1. CDR1 is DFQATT and CDR2 is SNEGSKA in the germline V gene (reference sequence). CDR3 coding DNA: TGCAGTGCTAGCGGACTAGCGGGGGGGAGCACAGATACGCAGTATTTT. It is translated as CSASGLAGGSTDTQYF.

Ten or more counts support this clonotype. CDR3 coding DNA: TGCGCCAGCAGAGGCACCGGGGAGCTGTTTTTT. Protein sequence: CASRGTGELFF. V usage is TRBV5-1 and J usage is TRBJ2-2; D unresolved. Looked up from germline, CDR1 is SGHRS and CDR2 is YFSETQ. The CDR3 is 11 amino acids. Trimming removed 5 bases at V and 4 bases at J, with 3 bases between.

This clonotype was seen at least ten times. The V gene is TRBV4-1, the J gene TRBJ2-1; 8 nucleotides align to TRBD1. J was trimmed by 0 bases and V by 0 bases; bases with no gene match: 4. The germline gives CDR1 MGHRA, CDR2 YSYEKL. The CDR3 loop spans 17 amino acids. The CDR3 coding sequence is TGCGCCAGCAGCCAAGAATTTACAGGGGGCTCCTACAATGAGCAGTTCTTC. Its translation: CASSQEFTGGSYNEQFF.

This clonotype was detected ten times or more. J is TRBJ2-1 and V is TRBV11-1; TRBD1 matches at 7 bases. The J segment lost 9 bases and the V segment lost 0 bases, leaving 11 bases of the junction unmatched. Germline CDR1 SGHAT, CDR2 FQDESV (reference sequence). The CDR3 runs 16 residues. The CDR3 here is CASSLAPTGWLFEQFF. CDR3 sequence (DNA): TGTGCCAGCAGCTTAGCGCCGACAGGGTGGCTTTTTGAGCAGTTCTTC.